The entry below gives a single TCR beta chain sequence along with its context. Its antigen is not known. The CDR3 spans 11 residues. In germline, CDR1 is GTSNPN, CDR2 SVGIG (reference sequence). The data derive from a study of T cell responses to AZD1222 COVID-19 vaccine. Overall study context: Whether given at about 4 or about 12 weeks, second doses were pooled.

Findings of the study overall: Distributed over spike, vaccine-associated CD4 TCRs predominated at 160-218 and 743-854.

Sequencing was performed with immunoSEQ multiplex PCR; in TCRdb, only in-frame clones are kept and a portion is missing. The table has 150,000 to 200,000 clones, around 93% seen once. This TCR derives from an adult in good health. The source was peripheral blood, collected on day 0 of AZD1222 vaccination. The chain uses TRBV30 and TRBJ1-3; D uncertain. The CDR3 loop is CVLLYGNTIYF. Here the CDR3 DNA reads TGTGTCCTGCTATATGGAAACACCATATATTTT.